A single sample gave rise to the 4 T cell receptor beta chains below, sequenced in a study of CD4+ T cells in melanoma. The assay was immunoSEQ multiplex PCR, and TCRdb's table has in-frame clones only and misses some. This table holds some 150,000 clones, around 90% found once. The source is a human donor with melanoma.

CDR3 loop: CASSVGFDVYNEQFF. The CDR3 DNA sequence: TGTGCCAGCAGCGTAGGGTTTGACGTCTACAATGAGCAGTTCTTC. This sequence joins TRBV9 and TRBJ2-1; the D is unclear. This CDR3 is built from 15 residues. Trimming pared 0 bases from V and 3 bases from J, leaving 10 bases between. Germline lookup yields CDR1 SGDLS and CDR2 YYNGEE.

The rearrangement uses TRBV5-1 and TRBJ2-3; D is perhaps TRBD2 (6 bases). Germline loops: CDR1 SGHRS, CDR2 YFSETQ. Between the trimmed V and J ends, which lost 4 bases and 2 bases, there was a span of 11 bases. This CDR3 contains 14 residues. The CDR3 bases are TGCGCCAGCAGCCGGTCGGGGGTCACAGATACGCAGTATTTT. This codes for CASSRSGVTDTQYF.

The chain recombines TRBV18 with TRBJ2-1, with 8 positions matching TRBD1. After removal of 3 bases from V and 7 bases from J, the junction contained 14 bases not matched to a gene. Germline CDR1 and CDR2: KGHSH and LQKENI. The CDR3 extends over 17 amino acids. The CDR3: CASSPYVGQGLENEQFF. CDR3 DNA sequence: TGTGCCAGCTCACCCTACGTCGGACAGGGTCTCGAGAATGAGCAGTTCTTC. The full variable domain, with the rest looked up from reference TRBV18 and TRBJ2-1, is NAGVMQNPRHLVRRRGQEARLRCSPMKGHSHVYWYRQLPEEGLKFMVYLQKENIIDESGMPKERFSAEFPKEGPSILRIQQVVRGDSAAYFCASSPYVGQGLENEQFFGPGTRLTVL.

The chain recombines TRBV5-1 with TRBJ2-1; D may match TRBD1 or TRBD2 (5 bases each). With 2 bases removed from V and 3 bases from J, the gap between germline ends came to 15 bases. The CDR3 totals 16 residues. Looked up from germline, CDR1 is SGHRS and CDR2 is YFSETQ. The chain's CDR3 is CASSFWDGEIYNEQFF. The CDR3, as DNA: TGCGCCAGCAGCTTCTGGGACGGAGAAATCTACAATGAGCAGTTCTTC.